The next 4 T cell receptor beta chains were all read from a single sample in a study of shared clonotypes between healthy human individuals (dated by TCRdb to the early 2020s). The library came from the immunoSEQ multiplex PCR assay. The clones in this table, taken by TCRdb from immuneACCESS, are in-frame only. Not every clone is retained; where verified, under half of the shortfall comes from an unresolved V gene, and the cause of the rest is unknown. In all, the sample holds 1.5 million to 1.9 million clones, and approximately 98% of those were seen once. The ten largest make up about 0.42% of the sample. The sample comprised naive CD4+ T cells sorted from blood. This sample's cell subset or site label indicates: CD45RA+ positively selected. These receptor sequences come from a man aged 30-40 years in good health.

This clone has only one observation. The chain combines TRBV10-3 with TRBJ2-3; TRBD2 agrees at 8 bases. The CDR3 is 12 amino acids. V shed 8 bases and J 6 bases; nucleotides not matched to a gene: 4. From germline, CDR1 is ENHRY and CDR2 SYGVKD. The CDR3 nucleotides are TGTGCCATCGGTTCGGGAGGGGATACGCAGTATTTT. Amino acids: CAIGSGGDTQYF.

The chain has TRBV28 and TRBJ1-1; D uncertain. This CDR3 comprises 16 residues. The germline V gene encodes CDR1 MDHEN and CDR2 SYDVKM. V was clipped by 3 bases and J by 1 base, with 15 bases between them. The chain's CDR3 is CASSFPPFLPNTEAFF. As DNA, the CDR3 is TGTGCCAGCAGTTTCCCACCCTTTCTCCCGAACACTGAAGCTTTCTTT.

The rearrangement uses TRBV5-1 and TRBJ2-7; D is unresolved. V was shortened by 0 bases and J by 2 bases, with 6 bases between the two germline ends. In germline, CDR1 is SGHRS, CDR2 YFSETQ. The CDR3 spans 13 residues. The CDR3 loop is CASSLDGAYEQYF. CDR3 in DNA: TGCGCCAGCAGCTTGGACGGAGCCTACGAGCAGTACTTC.

V and J are TRBV7-2 and TRBJ1-1; the D is unclear. With 1 base removed from V and 9 bases from J, the gap between germline ends came to 15 bases. Germline V lookup: CDR1 SGHTA, CDR2 FQGNSA. This CDR3 region has 14 residues. CDR3 in amino acids: CASSLGLGRSQAFF. DNA for the CDR3: TGTGCCAGCAGCTTAGGTCTAGGGAGGTCCCAAGCTTTCTTT.